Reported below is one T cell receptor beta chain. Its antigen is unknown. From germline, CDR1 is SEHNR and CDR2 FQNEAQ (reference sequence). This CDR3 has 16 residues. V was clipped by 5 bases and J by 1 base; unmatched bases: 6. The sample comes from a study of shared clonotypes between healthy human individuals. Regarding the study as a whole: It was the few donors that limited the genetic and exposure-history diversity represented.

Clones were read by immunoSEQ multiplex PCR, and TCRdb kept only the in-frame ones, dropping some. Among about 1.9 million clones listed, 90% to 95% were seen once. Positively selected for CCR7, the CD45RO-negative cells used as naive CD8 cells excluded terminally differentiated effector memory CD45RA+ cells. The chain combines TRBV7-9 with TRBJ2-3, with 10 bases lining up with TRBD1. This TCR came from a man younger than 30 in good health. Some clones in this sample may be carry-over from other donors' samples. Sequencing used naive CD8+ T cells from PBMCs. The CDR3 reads CASSTRTGGGTDTQYF. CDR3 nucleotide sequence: TGTGCCAGCAGCACCAGGACAGGGGGTGGCACAGATACGCAGTATTTT.